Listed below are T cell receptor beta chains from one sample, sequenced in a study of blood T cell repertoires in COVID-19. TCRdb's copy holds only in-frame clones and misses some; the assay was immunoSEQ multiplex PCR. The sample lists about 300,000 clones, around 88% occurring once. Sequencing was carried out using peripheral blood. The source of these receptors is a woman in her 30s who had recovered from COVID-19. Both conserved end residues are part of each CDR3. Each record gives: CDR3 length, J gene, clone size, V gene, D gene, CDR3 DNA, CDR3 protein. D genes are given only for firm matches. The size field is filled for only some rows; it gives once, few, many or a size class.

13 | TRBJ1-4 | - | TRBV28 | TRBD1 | TGTGCCAGCAGTCCCGACAGGGACGAAAAACTGTTTTTT | CASSPDRDEKLFF
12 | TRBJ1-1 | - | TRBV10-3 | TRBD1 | TGTGCCATCAGTGAGTCGGGACAGCAAGCTTTCTTT | CAISESGQQAFF
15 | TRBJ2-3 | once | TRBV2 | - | TGTGCCAGCAGTGCGAGAGAAACTATCACAGATACGCAGTATTTT | CASSARETITDTQYF
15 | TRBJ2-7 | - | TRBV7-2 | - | TGTGCCAGCAGCTTACTGTGGGGCCAAGCCTACGAGCAGTACTTC | CASSLLWGQAYEQYF
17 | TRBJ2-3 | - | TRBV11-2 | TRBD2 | TGTGCCAGCAGCTTAGCTCTGGCTAGCGGGGATGTAGATACGCAGTATTTT | CASSLALASGDVDTQYF
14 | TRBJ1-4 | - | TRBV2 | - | TGTGCCAGCCGCAGACAGGCAACTAATGAAAAACTGTTTTTT | CASRRQATNEKLFF
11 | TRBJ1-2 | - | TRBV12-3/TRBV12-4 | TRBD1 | TGTGCCAGCAGCGACAGGGAAGGCTACACCTTC | CASSDREGYTF
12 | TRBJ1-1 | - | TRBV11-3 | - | TGTGCCAGCAGCTCCGGGGGTACTGAAGCTTTCTTT | CASSSGGTEAFF
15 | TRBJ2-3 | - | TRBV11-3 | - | TGTGCCAGCAGCCGAGGACAGGACTACACAGATACGCAGTATTTT | CASSRGQDYTDTQYF
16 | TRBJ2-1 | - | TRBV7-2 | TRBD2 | TGTGCCAGCAGCCTTCGGGGGGGGAGCTCCTACAATGAGCAGTTCTTC | CASSLRGGSSYNEQFF
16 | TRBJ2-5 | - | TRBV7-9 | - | TGTGCCAGCAGCTTAGTTTTCTTCGGGGGTAGGGAGACCCAGTACTTC | CASSLVFFGGRETQYF
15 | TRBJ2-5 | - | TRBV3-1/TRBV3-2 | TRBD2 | TGTGCCAGCAGCCGGACTAGCGGGGAGGCAGAGACCCAGTACTTC | CASSRTSGEAETQYF
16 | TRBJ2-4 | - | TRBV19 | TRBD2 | TGTGCCAGTACCCGACTAGCGGGGGGGCCTGAGAACATTCAGTACTTC | CASTRLAGGPENIQYF
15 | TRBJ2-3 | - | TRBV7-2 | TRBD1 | TGTGCCAGCAGCTCCAACAGGGGTGGGACAGATACGCAGTATTTT | CASSSNRGGTDTQYF
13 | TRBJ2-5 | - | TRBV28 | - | TGTGCCAGCAGTTGGACTATTCAAGAGACCCAGTACTTC | CASSWTIQETQYF
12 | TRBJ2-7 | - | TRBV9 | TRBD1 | TGTGCCAGCAGCGGACAGGGCCACGAGCAGTACTTC | CASSGQGHEQYF
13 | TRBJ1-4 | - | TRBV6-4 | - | TGTGCCAGCAGTCCGGATTCGGGTGAAAAACTGTTTTTT | CASSPDSGEKLFF
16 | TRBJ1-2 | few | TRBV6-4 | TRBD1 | TGTGCCACCCCCTGGGACAGGGGGATTGTTAACTATGGCTACACCTTC | CATPWDRGIVNYGYTF
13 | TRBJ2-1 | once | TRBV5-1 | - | TGCGCCAGCAGCCCCGTGGTGTCGGATGAGCAGTTCTTC | CASSPVVSDEQFF
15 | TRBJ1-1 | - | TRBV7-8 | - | TGTGCCAGCAGCTATCTTCGGGGTGCGAACACTGAAGCTTTCTTT | CASSYLRGANTEAFF
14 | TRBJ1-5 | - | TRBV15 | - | TGTGCCACCAGCGTCGGACAAAGCAATCAGCCCCAGCATTTT | CATSVGQSNQPQHF
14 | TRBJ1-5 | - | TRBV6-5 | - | TGTGCCAGCATCGGACATAATGAGGCGCAGCCCCAGCATTTT | CASIGHNEAQPQHF